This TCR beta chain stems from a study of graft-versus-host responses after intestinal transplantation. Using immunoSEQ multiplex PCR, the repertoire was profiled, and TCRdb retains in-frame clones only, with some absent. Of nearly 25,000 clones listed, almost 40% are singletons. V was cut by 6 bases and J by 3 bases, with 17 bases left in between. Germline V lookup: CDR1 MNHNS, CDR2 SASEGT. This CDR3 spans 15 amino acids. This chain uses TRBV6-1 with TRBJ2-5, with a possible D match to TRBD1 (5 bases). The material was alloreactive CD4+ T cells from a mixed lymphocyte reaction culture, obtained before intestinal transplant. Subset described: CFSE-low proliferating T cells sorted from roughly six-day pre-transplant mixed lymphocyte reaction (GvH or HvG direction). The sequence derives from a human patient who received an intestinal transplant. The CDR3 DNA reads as TGTGCCAGCAGGGACAACGGCGTGTTAGAAGAGACCCAGTACTTC. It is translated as CASRDNGVLEETQYF.